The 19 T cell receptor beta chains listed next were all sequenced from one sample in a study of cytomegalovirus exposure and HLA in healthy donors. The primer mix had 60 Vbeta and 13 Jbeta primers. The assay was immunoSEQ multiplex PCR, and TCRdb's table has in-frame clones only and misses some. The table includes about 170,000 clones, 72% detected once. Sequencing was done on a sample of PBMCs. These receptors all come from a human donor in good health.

The chain's CDR3 is CASSSSDSPHDGYTF. DNA for the CDR3: TGTGCCAGCAGCTCGTCGGACAGTCCCCACGATGGCTACACCTTC. The rearrangement links TRBV7-6 to TRBJ1-2; perhaps TRBD1 as D (6 bases). V lost 4 bases to trimming and J lost 6 bases, with 18 bases between them. The CDR3 runs to 15 residues. CDR1 and CDR2 (germline): SGHVS, FNYEAQ. Looking up the rest from reference TRBV7-6 and TRBJ1-2 gives the full variable domain: GAGVSQSPRYKVTKRGQDVALRCDPISGHVSLYWYRQALGQGPEFLTYFNYEAQQDKSGLPNDRFSAERPEGSISTLTIQRTEQRDSAMYRCASSSSDSPHDGYTFGSGTRLTVV.

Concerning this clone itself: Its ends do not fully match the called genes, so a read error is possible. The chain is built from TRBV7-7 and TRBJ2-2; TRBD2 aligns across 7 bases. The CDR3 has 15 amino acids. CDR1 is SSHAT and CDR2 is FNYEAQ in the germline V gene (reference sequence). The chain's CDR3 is CASSWGTTHTGELFF. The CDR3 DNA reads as TGTGCTAGCAGCTGGGGGACTACCCACACCGGGGAGCTGTTTTTT. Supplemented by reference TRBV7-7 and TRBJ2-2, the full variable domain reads GAGVSQSPRYKVTKRGQDVTLRCDPISSHATLYWYQQALGQGPEFLTYFNYEAQPDKSGLPSDRFSAERPEGSISTLTIQRTEQRDSAMYRCASSWGTTHTGELFFGEGSRLTVL.

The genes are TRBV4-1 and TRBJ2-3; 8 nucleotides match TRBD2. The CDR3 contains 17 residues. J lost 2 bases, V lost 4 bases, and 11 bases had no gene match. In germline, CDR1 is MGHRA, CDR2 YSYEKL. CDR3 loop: CASSPLVGAGDTDTQYF. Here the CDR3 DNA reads TGCGCCAGCAGCCCCCTGGTTGGAGCGGGGGACACAGATACGCAGTATTTT.

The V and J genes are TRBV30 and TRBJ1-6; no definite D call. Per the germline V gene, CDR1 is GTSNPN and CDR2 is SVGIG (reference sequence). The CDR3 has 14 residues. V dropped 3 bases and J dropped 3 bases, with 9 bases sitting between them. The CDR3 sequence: CAWSTADYNSPLHF. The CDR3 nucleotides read TGTGCCTGGAGCACGGCGGACTATAATTCACCCCTCCACTTT.

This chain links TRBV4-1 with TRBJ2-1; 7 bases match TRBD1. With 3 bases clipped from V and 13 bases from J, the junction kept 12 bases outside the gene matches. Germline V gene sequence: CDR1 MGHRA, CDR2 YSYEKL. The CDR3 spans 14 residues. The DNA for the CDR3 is TGCGCCAGCAGCCAGGGGACAGCGTCTTACGCCCAGTTCTTC. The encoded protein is CASSQGTASYAQFF.

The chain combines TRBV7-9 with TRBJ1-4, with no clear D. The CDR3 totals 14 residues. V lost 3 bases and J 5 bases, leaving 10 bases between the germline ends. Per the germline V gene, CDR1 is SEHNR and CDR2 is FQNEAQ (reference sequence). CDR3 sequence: CASSLSLVNEKLFF. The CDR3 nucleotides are TGTGCCAGCAGCTTGTCCCTCGTAAATGAAAAACTGTTTTTT.

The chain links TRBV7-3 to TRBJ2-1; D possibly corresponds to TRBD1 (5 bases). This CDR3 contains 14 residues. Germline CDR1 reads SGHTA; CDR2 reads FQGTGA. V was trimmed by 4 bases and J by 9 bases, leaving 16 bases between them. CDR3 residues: CASSSGLDWGEQFF. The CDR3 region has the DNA TGTGCCAGCAGCTCAGGGCTAGACTGGGGTGAGCAGTTCTTC.

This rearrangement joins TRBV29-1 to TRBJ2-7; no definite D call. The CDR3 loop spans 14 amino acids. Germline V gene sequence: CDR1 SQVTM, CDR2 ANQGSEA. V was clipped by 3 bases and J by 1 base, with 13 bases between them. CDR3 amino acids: CSVERIRGSYEQYF. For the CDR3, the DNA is TGCAGCGTTGAGCGGATTAGAGGATCCTACGAGCAGTACTTC.

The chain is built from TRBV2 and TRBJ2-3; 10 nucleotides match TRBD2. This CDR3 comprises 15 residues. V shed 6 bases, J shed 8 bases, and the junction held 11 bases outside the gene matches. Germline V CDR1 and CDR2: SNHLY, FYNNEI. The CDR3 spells CASSDFSGGHGTQYF. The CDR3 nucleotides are TGTGCCAGCAGCGATTTTAGCGGGGGGCACGGTACGCAGTATTTT.

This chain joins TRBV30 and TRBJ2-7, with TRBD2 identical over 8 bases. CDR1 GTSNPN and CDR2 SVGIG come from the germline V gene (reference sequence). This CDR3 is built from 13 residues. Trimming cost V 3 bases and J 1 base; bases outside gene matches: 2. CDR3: CAWSSGGSYEQYF. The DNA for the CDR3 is TGTGCCTGGAGCAGCGGGGGATCCTACGAGCAGTACTTC.

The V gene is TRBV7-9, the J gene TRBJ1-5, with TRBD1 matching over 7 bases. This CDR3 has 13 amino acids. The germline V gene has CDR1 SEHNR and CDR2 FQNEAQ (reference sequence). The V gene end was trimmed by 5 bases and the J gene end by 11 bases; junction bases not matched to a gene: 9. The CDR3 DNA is TGTGCCAGCAGCACCGGACAGGCGGCGGCCCAGCATTTT. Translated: CASSTGQAAAQHF.

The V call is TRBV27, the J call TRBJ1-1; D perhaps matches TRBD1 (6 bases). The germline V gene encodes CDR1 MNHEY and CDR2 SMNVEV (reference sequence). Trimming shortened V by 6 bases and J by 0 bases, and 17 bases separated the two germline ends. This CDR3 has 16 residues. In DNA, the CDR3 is TGTGCCAGCAGGGGGGGGGCAGCATCGATGAACACTGAAGCTTTCTTT. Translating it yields CASRGGAASMNTEAFF.

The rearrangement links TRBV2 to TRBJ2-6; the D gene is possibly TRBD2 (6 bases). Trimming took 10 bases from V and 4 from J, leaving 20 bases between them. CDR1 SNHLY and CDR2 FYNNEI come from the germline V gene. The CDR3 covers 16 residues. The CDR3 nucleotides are TGTGCCAACTCGGGACTCGGGGCGGGGGGGGCCAACGTCCTGACTTTC. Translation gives CANSGLGAGGANVLTF.

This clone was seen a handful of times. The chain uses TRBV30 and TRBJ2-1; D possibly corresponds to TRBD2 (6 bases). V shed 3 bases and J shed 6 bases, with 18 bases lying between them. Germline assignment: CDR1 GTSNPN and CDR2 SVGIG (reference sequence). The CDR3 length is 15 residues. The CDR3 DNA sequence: TGTGCCTGGAGGGGGGGTAGCCGAACACTCAATGAGCAGTTCTTC. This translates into CAWRGGSRTLNEQFF.

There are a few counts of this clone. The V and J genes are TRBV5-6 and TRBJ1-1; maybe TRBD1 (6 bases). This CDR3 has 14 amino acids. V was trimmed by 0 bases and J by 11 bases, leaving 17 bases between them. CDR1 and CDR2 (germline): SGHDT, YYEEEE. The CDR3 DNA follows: TGTGCCAGCAGCTTGGGGGGGCGGAGGCTTGGGGCTTTCTTT. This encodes CASSLGGRRLGAFF.

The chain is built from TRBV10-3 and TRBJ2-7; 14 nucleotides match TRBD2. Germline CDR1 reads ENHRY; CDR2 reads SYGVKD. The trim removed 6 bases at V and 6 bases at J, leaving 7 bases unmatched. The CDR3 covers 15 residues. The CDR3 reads CAISRGLAGGGEQYF. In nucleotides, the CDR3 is TGTGCCATCAGCCGCGGACTAGCGGGGGGAGGCGAGCAGTACTTC.

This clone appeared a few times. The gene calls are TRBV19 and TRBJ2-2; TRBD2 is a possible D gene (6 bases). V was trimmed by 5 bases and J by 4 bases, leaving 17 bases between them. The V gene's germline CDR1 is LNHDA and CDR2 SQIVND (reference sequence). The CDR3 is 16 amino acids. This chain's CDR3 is CASSLGTAGLTGELFF. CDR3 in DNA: TGTGCCAGTAGTCTCGGGACCGCGGGACTCACCGGGGAGCTGTTTTTT.

The CDR3 loop reads CASSEDWMGAATYEQYF. In DNA form, the CDR3 reads TGTGCCAGCAGTGAAGATTGGATGGGGGCAGCTACCTACGAGCAGTACTTC. The rearrangement uses TRBV6-1 and TRBJ2-7, with a tentative D call TRBD1 (6 bases). Germline V gene lookup returns CDR1 MNHNS and CDR2 SASEGT. There are 17 residues in the CDR3. The V and J ends lost 1 base and 2 bases respectively, with 18 bases between them.

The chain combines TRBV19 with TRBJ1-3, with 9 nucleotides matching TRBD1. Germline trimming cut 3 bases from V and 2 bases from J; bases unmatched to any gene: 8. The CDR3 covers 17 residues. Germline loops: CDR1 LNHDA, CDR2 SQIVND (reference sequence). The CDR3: CASSIQDRGGTGNTIYF. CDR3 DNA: TGTGCCAGTAGTATCCAGGACAGGGGAGGAACTGGAAACACCATATATTTT.